The T cell receptor (beta chain) described here comes from a study of human T cells and chemical hapten exposure. Study-wide context: On the upper back, patch tests were applied with 0.01% DPC and read at 6 days.

Details on this clonotype: At one end, the junction sequence differs from germline, possibly due to a read error.

The CDR3 has 13 residues. Germline V gives CDR1 SGHRS, CDR2 YFSETQ. Individual cDNA molecules had unique molecular identifiers attached to them by the library. TCRdb independently ran MiXCR on the RACE reads; one entry per CDR3 protein. The sample carries approximately 100,000 distinct CDR3 sequences, roughly a tenth recorded once. Time point meaning: patch test 2, 6 weeks after DPC sensitization. This sample's treatment: therapeutic diphenylcyclopropenone sensitization with weekly scalp DPC. Those who donated were patients with alopecia, 18 to 70 years of age, and suitable for DPC. This TCR was sampled from a woman between 40 and 55 years old with alopecia areata. Some clones in this sample may be carry-over from other donors' samples. This material consisted of whole blood, taken in connection with sensitization to the hapten diphenylcyclopropenone (DPC). The chain joins TRBV5-1 to TRBJ2-5; D unclear. CDR3 bases: TGCGCGAGCAAGAGTACCCTAAAAGAGACCCAGTACTTC. Translation: CASKSTLKETQYF.